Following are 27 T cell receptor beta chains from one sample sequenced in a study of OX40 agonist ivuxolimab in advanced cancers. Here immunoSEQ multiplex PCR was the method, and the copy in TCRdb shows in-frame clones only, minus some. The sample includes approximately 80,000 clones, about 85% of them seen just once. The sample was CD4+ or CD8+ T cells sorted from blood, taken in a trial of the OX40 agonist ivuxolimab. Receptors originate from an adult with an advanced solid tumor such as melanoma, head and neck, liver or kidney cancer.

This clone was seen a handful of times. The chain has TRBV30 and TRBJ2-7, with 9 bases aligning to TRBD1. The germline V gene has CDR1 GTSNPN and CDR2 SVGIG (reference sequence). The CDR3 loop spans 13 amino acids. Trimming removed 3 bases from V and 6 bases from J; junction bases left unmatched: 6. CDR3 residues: CAWSPGTGSEQYF. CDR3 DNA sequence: TGTGCCTGGAGCCCCGGGACAGGGAGCGAGCAGTACTTC. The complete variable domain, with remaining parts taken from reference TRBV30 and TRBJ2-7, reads SQTIHQWPATLVQPVGSPLSLECTVEGTSNPNLYWYRQAAGRGLQLLFYSVGIGQISSEVPQNLSASRPQDRQFILSSKKLLLSDSGFYLCAWSPGTGSEQYFGPGTRLTVT.

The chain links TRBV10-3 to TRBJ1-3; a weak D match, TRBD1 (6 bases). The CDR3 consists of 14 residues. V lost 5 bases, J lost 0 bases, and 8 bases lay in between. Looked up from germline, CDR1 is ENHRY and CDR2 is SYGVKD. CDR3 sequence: CAISSDSSGNTIYF. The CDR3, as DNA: TGTGCCATCAGTTCGGACAGCTCTGGAAACACCATATATTTT.

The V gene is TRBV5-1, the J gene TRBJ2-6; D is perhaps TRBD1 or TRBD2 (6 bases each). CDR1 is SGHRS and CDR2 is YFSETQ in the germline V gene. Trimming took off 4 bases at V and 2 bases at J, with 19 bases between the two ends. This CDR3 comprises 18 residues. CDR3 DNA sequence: TGCGCCAGCAGCATGGGACACCGGGAGTTTGCTGGGGCCAACGTCCTGACTTTC. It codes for CASSMGHREFAGANVLTF. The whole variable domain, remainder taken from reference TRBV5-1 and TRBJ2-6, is KAGVTQTPRYLIKTRGQQVTLSCSPISGHRSVSWYQQTPGQGLQFLFEYFSETQRNKGNFPGRFSGRQFSNSRSEMNVSTLELGDSALYLCASSMGHREFAGANVLTFGAGSRLTVL.

In nucleotides, the CDR3 is TGTGCCAGCAGCTTAATTCTAGCGGGAGAGGATGAGCAGTTCTTC. Translation: CASSLILAGEDEQFF. The chain combines TRBV7-9 with TRBJ2-1; 10 bases are shared with TRBD2. Trimming removed 2 bases from V and 8 bases from J; junction bases left unmatched: 6. The germline V gene has CDR1 SEHNR and CDR2 FQNEAQ (reference sequence). This CDR3 contains 15 residues.

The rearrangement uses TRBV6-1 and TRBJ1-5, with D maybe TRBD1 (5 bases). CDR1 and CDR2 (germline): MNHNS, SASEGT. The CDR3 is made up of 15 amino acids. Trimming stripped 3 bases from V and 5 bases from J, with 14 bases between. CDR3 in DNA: TGTGCCAGCAGTGATATAAGGGAAGGGGATCAGCCCCAGCATTTT. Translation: CASSDIREGDQPQHF.

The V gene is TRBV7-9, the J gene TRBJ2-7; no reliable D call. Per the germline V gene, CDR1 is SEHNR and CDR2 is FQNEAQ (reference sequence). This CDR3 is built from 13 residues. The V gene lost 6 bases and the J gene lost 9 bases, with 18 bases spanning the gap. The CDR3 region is CASSSGPYDGQYF. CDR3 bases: TGTGCCAGCAGTTCCGGGCCCTACGATGGGCAGTACTTC.

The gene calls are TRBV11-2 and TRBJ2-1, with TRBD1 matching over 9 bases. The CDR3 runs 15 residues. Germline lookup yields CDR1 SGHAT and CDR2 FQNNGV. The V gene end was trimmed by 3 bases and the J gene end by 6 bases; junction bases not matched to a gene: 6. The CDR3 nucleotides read TGTGCCAGCAGCTTTACCGGGACAGGGTCCAATGAGCAGTTCTTC. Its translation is CASSFTGTGSNEQFF.

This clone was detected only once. The CDR3 nucleotides are TGTGCCAGCAGCTTGACCCGAGGGGGACAGTTGGATGAGCAGTTCTTC. The encoded protein is CASSLTRGGQLDEQFF. This sequence joins TRBV7-3 and TRBJ2-1; 7 bases match TRBD1. This CDR3 region has 16 residues. Germline assignment: CDR1 SGHTA and CDR2 FQGTGA. Losses at the gene ends were 3 bases for V and 8 bases for J; bases not matched to a gene: 13.

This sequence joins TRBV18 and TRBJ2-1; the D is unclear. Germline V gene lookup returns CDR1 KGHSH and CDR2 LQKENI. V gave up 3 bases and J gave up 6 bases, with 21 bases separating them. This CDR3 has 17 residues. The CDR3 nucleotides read TGTGCCAGCTCACCGATAATATCGGACGAGGCGAGCAATGAGCAGTTCTTC. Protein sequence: CASSPIISDEASNEQFF.

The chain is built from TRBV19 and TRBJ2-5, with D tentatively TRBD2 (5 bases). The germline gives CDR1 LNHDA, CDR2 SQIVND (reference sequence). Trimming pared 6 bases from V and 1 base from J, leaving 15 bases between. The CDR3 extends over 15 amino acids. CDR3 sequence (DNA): TGTGCCAGTAGCCCTATGAGGGAACCCCAAGAGACCCAGTACTTC. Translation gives CASSPMREPQETQYF. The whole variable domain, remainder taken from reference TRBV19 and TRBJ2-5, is DGGITQSPKYLFRKEGQNVTLSCEQNLNHDAMYWYRQDPGQGLRLIYYSQIVNDFQKGDIAEGYSVSREKKESFPLTVTSAQKNPTAFYLCASSPMREPQETQYFGPGTRLLVL.

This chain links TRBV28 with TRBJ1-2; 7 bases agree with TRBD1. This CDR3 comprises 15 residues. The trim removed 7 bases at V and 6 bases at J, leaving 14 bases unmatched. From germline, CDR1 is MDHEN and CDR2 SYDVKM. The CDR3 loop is CASTHTPRDSNGYTF. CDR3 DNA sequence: TGTGCCAGCACCCACACCCCCCGGGACAGTAATGGCTACACCTTC.

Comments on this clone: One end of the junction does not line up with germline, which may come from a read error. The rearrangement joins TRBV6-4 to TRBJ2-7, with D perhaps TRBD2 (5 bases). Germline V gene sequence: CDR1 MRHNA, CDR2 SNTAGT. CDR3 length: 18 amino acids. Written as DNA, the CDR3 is TGTGCCAGCAGTGACTCGATCGACGCCGTGCGGCCGGGGTACGAGCGGTACTTC. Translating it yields CASSDSIDAVRPGYERYF.

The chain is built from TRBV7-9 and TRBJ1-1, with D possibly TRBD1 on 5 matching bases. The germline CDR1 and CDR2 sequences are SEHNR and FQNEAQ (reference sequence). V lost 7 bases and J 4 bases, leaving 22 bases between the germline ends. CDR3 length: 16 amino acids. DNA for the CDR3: TGTGCCAGCACCCCCGGCTGGGGGGGGTGGGGCACTGAAGCTTTCTTT. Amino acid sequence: CASTPGWGGWGTEAFF.

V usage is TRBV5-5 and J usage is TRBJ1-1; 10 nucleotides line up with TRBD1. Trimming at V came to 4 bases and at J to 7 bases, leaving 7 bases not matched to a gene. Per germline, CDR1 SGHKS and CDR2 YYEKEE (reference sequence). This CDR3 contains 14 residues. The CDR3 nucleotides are TGTGCCAGCAGCGACGGGACAGGGGAGGATGAAGCTTTCTTT. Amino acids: CASSDGTGEDEAFF.

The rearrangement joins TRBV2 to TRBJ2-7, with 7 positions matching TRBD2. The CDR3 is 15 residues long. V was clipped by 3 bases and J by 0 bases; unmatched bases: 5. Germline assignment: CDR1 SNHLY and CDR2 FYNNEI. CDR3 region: CASSDTLAVSYEQYF. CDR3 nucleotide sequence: TGTGCCAGCAGTGATACCCTAGCGGTCTCCTACGAGCAGTACTTC.

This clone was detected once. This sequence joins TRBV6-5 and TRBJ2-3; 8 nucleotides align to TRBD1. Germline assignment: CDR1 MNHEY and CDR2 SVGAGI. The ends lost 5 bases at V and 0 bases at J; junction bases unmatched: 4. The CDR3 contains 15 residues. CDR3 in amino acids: CASSPTGGSTDTQYF. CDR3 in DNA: TGTGCCAGCAGTCCCACAGGGGGAAGCACAGATACGCAGTATTTT.

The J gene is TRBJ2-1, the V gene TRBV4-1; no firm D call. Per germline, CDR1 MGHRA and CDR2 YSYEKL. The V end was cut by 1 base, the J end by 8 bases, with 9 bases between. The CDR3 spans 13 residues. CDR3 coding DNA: TGCGCCAGCAGCCAAGTGTTCCGTCATGAGCAGTTCTTC. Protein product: CASSQVFRHEQFF.

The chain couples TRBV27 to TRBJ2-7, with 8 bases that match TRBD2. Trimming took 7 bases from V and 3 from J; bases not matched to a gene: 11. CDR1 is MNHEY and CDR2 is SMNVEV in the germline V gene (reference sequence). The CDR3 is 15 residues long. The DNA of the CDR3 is TGTGCCAGCACCCCCCGGCGGGAGGCCCTCTACGAGCAGTACTTC. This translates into CASTPRREALYEQYF.

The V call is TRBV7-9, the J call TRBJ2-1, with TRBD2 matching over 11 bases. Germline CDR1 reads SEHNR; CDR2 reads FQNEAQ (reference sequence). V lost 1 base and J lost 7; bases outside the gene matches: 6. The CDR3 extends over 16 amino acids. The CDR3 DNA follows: TGTGCCAGCAGCTTAGAGCTAGCGGGAGGAATAAATGAGCAGTTCTTC. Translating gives CASSLELAGGINEQFF.

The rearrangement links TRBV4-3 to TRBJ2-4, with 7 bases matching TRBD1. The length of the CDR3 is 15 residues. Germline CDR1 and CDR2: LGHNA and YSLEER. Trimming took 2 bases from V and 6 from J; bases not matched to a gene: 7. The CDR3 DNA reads TGCGCCAGCAGCCAAACTGACAGGGCGGGAAACATTCAGTACTTC. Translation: CASSQTDRAGNIQYF.

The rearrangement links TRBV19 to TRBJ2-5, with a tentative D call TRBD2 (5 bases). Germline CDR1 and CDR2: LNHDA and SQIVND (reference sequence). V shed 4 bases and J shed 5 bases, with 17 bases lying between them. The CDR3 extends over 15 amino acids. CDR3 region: CASSKRLVGLETQYF. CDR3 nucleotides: TGTGCCAGTAGTAAGCGGCTAGTAGGATTGGAGACCCAGTACTTC.

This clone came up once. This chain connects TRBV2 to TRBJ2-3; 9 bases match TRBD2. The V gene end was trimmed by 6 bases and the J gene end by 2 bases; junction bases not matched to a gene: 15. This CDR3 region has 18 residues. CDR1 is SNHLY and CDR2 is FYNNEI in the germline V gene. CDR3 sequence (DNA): TGTGCCAGCAGCCCTAGGGGGCTAGCGGGACAAGTCACAGATACGCAGTATTTT. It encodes CASSPRGLAGQVTDTQYF.

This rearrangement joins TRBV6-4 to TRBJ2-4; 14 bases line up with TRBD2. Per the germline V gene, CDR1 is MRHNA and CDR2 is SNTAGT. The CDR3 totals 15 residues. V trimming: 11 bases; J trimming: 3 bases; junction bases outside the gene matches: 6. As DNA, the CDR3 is TGTGCCGGGACTAGCGGGAGAGGGGTCAAAAACATTCAGTACTTC. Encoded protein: CAGTSGRGVKNIQYF.

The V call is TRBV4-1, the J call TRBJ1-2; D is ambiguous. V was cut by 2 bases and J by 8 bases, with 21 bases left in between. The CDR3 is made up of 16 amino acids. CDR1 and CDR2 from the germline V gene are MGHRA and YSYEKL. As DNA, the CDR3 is TGCGCCAGCAGCCAACCTGATGCTGGGGATTTGGGCGGCTACACCTTC. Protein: CASSQPDAGDLGGYTF.

The CDR3 sequence is CARSPPRPTSGKETQYF. The CDR3 nucleotides read TGTGCCAGAAGCCCTCCCCGTCCGACTAGCGGGAAAGAGACCCAGTACTTC. This chain links TRBV5-3 with TRBJ2-5, with TRBD2 matching 11 bases. TRBV5-3 is noted as an ORF with a role that remains uncertain. Trimming cost V 4 bases and J 3 bases; bases outside gene matches: 11. The CDR3 consists of 17 residues.

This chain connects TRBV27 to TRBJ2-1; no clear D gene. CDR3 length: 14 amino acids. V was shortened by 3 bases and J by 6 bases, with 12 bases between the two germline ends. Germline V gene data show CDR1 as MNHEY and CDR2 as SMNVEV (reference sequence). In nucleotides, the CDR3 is TGTGCCAGCAGTTTTTTAGGGCCCCGCAATGAGCAGTTCTTC. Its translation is CASSFLGPRNEQFF.

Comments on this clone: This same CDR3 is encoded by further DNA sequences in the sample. The CDR3 DNA is TGCGCCAGCAGCTTGGACGGGACAGGTAAATACGAGCAGTACTTC. Its protein is CASSLDGTGKYEQYF. The chain uses TRBV5-1 and TRBJ2-7, with 8 bases aligning to TRBD1. Germline V gene data show CDR1 as SGHRS and CDR2 as YFSETQ. CDR3 length: 15 residues. V lost 0 bases to trimming and J lost 4 bases; unmatched junction nucleotides: 6.